A single sample gave rise to the 19 T cell receptor beta chains below, sequenced in a study of identical twins. TCRdb re-called the 5' RACE reads through MiXCR, storing one row per CDR3 protein. The sample lists a few hundred thousand distinct CDR3 sequences, over 8.5% seen once, with under 3.5% in the top ten. These data also formed part of another study, on yellow fever vaccine responses in identical twins.

Sequencing input: PBMCs. The receptor source for this set is a young woman in good health.

This clonotype appeared many times. J is TRBJ1-5 and V is TRBV6-1, with 7 bases that match TRBD1. V gave up 0 bases and J gave up 5 bases; unmatched junction bases: 7. Germline lookup yields CDR1 MNHNS and CDR2 SASEGT. This CDR3 spans 16 amino acids. CDR3 protein: CASSEAGGLVDQPQHF. The CDR3 coding sequence is TGTGCCAGCAGTGAAGCAGGGGGCCTGGTTGATCAGCCCCAGCATTTT.

The genes are TRBV28 and TRBJ2-5, with TRBD2 matching 11 bases. The CDR3 is 16 amino acids. V gave up 5 bases and J gave up 2 bases; unmatched junction bases: 7. CDR1 and CDR2 (germline): MDHEN, SYDVKM. This CDR3 reads CASSLTSGALQETQYF. As DNA, the CDR3 is TGTGCCAGCAGTCTGACTAGCGGGGCCCTGCAAGAGACCCAGTACTTC.

There are many counts of this clonotype. CDR3 protein: CASSFGTSGLINEQFF. The CDR3 DNA reads as TGTGCCAGCAGTTTCGGGACTAGCGGTCTCATAAATGAGCAGTTCTTC. The rearrangement links TRBV12-3 or TRBV12-4 to TRBJ2-1; 11 nucleotides line up with TRBD2. This CDR3 region has 16 residues. The trim removed 3 bases at V and 7 bases at J, leaving 8 bases unmatched.

At least ten counts were recorded for this clonotype. The chain recombines TRBV10-3 with TRBJ2-1, with D unclear. V shed 8 bases and J shed 0 bases, with 11 bases lying between them. The CDR3 contains 14 residues. Per germline, CDR1 ENHRY and CDR2 SYGVKD. CDR3: CAIGKLYSYNEQFF. The CDR3, as DNA: TGTGCCATCGGAAAGTTATACTCCTACAATGAGCAGTTCTTC.

The genes are TRBV19 and TRBJ2-1, with a tentative D call TRBD1 (6 bases). The CDR3 covers 14 residues. CDR1 LNHDA and CDR2 SQIVND come from the germline V gene (reference sequence). Trimming pared 7 bases from V and 6 bases from J, leaving 16 bases between. The CDR3 nucleotides are TGTGCCAGTATGGTACAGGGAAAGGCCAATGAGCAGTTCTTC. It yields the protein CASMVQGKANEQFF.

This clonotype occurred many times. The V and J genes are TRBV14 and TRBJ2-7; 9 bases are shared with TRBD2. Germline V lookup: CDR1 SGHDN, CDR2 FVKESK. The CDR3 extends over 15 amino acids. The trim removed 3 bases at V and 3 bases at J, leaving 6 bases unmatched. This chain's CDR3 is CASSHRLADRYEQYF. The CDR3 DNA follows: TGTGCCAGCAGCCATAGACTAGCGGACCGCTACGAGCAGTACTTC.

The table lists this clonotype with a few counts. The chain joins TRBV3-1 to TRBJ2-1, with D hard to call. Trimming removed 5 bases at V and 8 bases at J, with 13 bases between. Germline V lookup: CDR1 LGHDT, CDR2 YNNKEL (reference sequence). CDR3 length: 13 amino acids. This CDR3 is CASSYPSVDEQFF. The CDR3 DNA is TGTGCCAGCAGCTATCCTAGTGTCGATGAGCAGTTCTTC.

This clonotype was detected many times. The V gene is TRBV6-5, the J gene TRBJ2-7; D gene ambiguous. The CDR3 has 13 residues. V gave up 2 bases and J gave up 3 bases, with 8 bases separating them. Germline CDR1 reads MNHEY; CDR2 reads SVGAGI. The CDR3 protein is CASSYSEYYEQYF. CDR3 DNA: TGTGCCAGCAGTTACAGCGAGTACTACGAGCAGTACTTC.

This clonotype was detected a few times. This chain connects TRBV29-1 to TRBJ2-1, with D hard to call. From germline, CDR1 is SQVTM and CDR2 ANQGSEA. This CDR3 is 13 amino acids long. V was clipped by 7 bases and J by 1 base, with 11 bases between them. The CDR3 sequence: CSGARVSYNEQFF. CDR3 DNA: TGCAGCGGGGCTAGGGTTTCCTACAATGAGCAGTTCTTC.

This clonotype appeared a few times. The chain links TRBV12-5 to TRBJ1-1; D unresolved. Trimming took off 1 base at V and 1 base at J, with 7 bases between the two ends. Germline V gene lookup returns CDR1 LGHNT and CDR2 FRNRAP. The CDR3 length is 14 residues. This CDR3 is CASGLGGPNTEAFF. CDR3 DNA sequence: TGTGCTAGTGGTTTGGGGGGTCCGAACACTGAAGCTTTCTTT.

Only a few counts were recorded for this clonotype. The chain combines TRBV27 with TRBJ2-7; D not resolved. Germline values: CDR1 MNHEY, CDR2 SMNVEV (reference sequence). V was shortened by 2 bases and J by 9 bases, with 2 bases between the two germline ends. The CDR3 is 9 residues long. The CDR3 region has the DNA TGTGCCAGCAGTTTAAGGCAGTACTTC. This gives the protein CASSLRQYF.

CDR3 nucleotide sequence: TGTGCCAGTAGTACAGGGGATGGGGGTACCAAAAACATTCAGTACTTC. This translates into CASSTGDGGTKNIQYF. The rearrangement joins TRBV19 to TRBJ2-4; tentatively, D is TRBD1 (6 bases). CDR1 is LNHDA, CDR2 SQIVND, per germline (reference sequence). This CDR3 spans 16 amino acids. Deletions cut 4 bases from V and 2 bases from J, with 15 bases between.

The chain combines TRBV20-1 with TRBJ2-5; 9 bases align to TRBD2. Germline trimming cut 2 bases from V and 5 bases from J; bases unmatched to any gene: 9. The V gene's germline CDR1 is DFQATT and CDR2 SNEGSKA (reference sequence). The CDR3 runs 15 residues. For the CDR3, the DNA is TGCAGTGCTAGAATAGCGGGGGCCTCCCGGGAGACCCAGTACTTC. Amino acids: CSARIAGASRETQYF.

The table lists this clonotype with many counts. The chain carries TRBV12-3 or TRBV12-4 and TRBJ2-2; unclear D gene. This CDR3 contains 14 residues. Deletions cut 6 bases from V and 5 bases from J, with 13 bases between. The CDR3: CASRPTTKTGELFF. The CDR3 DNA reads as TGTGCCAGCAGACCCACCACCAAGACCGGGGAGCTGTTTTTT.

This clonotype was found many times. This chain links TRBV15 with TRBJ2-7, with D tentatively TRBD1 (6 bases). The V gene's germline CDR1 is LNHNV and CDR2 YYDKDF (reference sequence). This CDR3 contains 15 residues. Trimming stripped 3 bases from V and 3 bases from J, with 15 bases between. The CDR3 region is CATSSLYRDNYEQYF. The CDR3, as DNA: TGTGCCACCAGCAGCCTATACAGGGATAACTACGAGCAGTACTTC. Supplemented by reference TRBV15 and TRBJ2-7, the full variable domain reads DAMVIQNPRYQVTQFGKPVTLSCSQTLNHNVMYWYQQKSSQAPKLLFHYYDKDFNNEADTPDNFQSRRPNTSFCFLDIRSPGLGDTAMYLCATSSLYRDNYEQYFGPGTRLTVT.

In this sample, this clonotype turned up many times. V is TRBV12-3 or TRBV12-4 and J is TRBJ1-1; 7 bases align to TRBD1. The CDR3 spans 17 residues. V was clipped by 3 bases and J by 4 bases; unmatched bases: 14. The CDR3 is CASSFGSTGQPGTEAFF. In DNA, the CDR3 is TGTGCCAGCAGTTTTGGTTCCACGGGACAGCCGGGCACTGAAGCTTTCTTT.

This clonotype was recorded a few times. The chain joins TRBV3-1 to TRBJ2-1, with 10 bases that match TRBD2. Germline CDR1 and CDR2: LGHDT and YNNKEL (reference sequence). The CDR3 totals 18 residues. Losses at the gene ends were 0 bases for V and 1 base for J; bases not matched to a gene: 6. The CDR3 DNA reads TGTGCCAGCAGCCAAGATCGCTCTAGCGGGGGTTCCTACAATGAGCAGTTCTTC. Protein product: CASSQDRSSGGSYNEQFF.

This clonotype was detected only a few times. The V and J genes are TRBV6-2 or TRBV6-3 and TRBJ2-3, with D maybe TRBD2 (6 bases). V lost 3 bases to trimming and J lost 2 bases, with 18 bases between them. CDR3 length equals 17 residues. Per germline, CDR1 MNHEY and CDR2 SVGEGT. DNA for the CDR3: TGTGCCAGCAGTTATGTACGGGCTAGCGTACACACAGATACGCAGTATTTT. This gives the protein CASSYVRASVHTDTQYF.

The CDR3 region has the DNA TGTGCCAGCAGCCCTCGTTCAGCCAAAAACATTCAGTACTTC. Amino acid sequence: CASSPRSAKNIQYF. V usage is TRBV11-2 and J usage is TRBJ2-4; no clear D. The CDR3 is 14 amino acids. Germline CDR1 reads SGHAT; CDR2 reads FQNNGV. V lost 5 bases and J 0 bases, leaving 8 bases between the germline ends.